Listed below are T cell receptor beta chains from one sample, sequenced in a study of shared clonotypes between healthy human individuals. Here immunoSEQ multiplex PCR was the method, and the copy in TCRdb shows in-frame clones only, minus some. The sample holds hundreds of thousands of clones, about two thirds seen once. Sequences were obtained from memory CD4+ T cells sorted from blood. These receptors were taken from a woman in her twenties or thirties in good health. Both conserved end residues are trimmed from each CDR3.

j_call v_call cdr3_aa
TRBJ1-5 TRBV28 ASSSQGTAFQPQH
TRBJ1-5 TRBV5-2 ASSQDLRQPQH
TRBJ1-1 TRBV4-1 ASSQEWQLNTEAF
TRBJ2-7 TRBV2 ASSELAGDRAYEQY
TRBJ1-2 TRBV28 AIGQGAFYGYT
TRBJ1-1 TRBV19 ASRFGTTNTEAF
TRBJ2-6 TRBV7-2 ASTLAGANVLT
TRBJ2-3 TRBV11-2 ASSLSSGRMLDTQY
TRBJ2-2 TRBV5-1 ASSGGTNTGELF
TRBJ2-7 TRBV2 ASRGEGVGEQY
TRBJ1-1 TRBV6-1 ASSGRARPFGGTEAF
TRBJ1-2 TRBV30 AWSGGAGGYT
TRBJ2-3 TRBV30 AWLRDRGRDRTDTQY
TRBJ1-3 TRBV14 ASSQVIYSGNTIY
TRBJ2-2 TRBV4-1 ASSHKGLSRLALTNTGELF
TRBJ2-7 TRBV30 AWSVGGAYEQY
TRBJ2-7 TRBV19 ASSISGHEQY
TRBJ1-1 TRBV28 ASSLIQGAANTEAF
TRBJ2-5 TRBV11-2 ASSLPGLAAQETQY
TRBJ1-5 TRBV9 ASSVGTGVQPQH
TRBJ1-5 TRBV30 AWTGEGNQPQH
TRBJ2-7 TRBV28 ASSFPARDSYEQY
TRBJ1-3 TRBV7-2 ASSPSGTGNENTIY
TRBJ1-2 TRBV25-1 ASSEYGTSHGYT
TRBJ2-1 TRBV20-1 SALAVQEQF
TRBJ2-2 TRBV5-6 ASYRLDNTGELF
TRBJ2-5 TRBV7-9 ASSSGLAGGRQETQY
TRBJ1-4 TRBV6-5 ASKKATNEKLF
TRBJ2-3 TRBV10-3 AISEPRGRGDTQY
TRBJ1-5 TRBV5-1 ASSLVPEANQPQH
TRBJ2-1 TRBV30 AWTGNPRGANEQF
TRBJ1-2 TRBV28 ASSLGGEQQGYGYT
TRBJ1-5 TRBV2 ASSEDRGTRQPQH
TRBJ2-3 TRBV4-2 ASSPPREGPDTQY
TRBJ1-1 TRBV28 ASSDQLTVQSTEAF
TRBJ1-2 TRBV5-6 ASSFQDGNYGYT
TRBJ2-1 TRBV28 ASSSGQGVNEQF